Listed here are 6 T cell receptor beta chains from one sample, sequenced in a study of blood T cell repertoires in COVID-19. The repertoire was sequenced with immunoSEQ multiplex PCR; TCRdb's copy has only in-frame clones and lacks some. The sample includes 150,000 to 200,000 clones, about nine tenths seen only once; the top ten take about 4.8%. Sequencing input: peripheral blood. The receptors originated from a man aged 25 to 40 with COVID-19, enrolled during active disease.

The chain recombines TRBV5-4 with TRBJ2-1; tentative D call: TRBD1 (5 bases). This CDR3 contains 15 residues. Trimming took off 4 bases at V and 4 bases at J, with 15 bases between the two ends. CDR1 is SGHNT and CDR2 is YYREEE in the germline V gene (reference sequence). CDR3 loop: CASSGIRADYNEQFF. The DNA for the CDR3 is TGTGCCAGCAGCGGAATCAGGGCGGATTACAATGAGCAGTTCTTC.

The chain combines TRBV30 with TRBJ2-1; TRBD2 matches 11 bases. CDR3 length: 16 residues. Losses at the gene ends were 2 bases for V and 12 bases for J; bases not matched to a gene: 15. Germline CDR1 reads GTSNPN; CDR2 reads SVGIG (reference sequence). The CDR3 protein is CAWSPIFSGRARGQFF. The CDR3 DNA reads TGTGCCTGGAGTCCTATATTTAGCGGGAGGGCTCGGGGGCAGTTCTTC.

The chain uses TRBV6-1 and TRBJ2-7, with TRBD1 identical over 8 bases. The CDR3 covers 15 residues. Germline V CDR1 and CDR2: MNHNS, SASEGT. The ends lost 2 bases at V and 5 bases at J; junction bases unmatched: 8. The CDR3 protein is CASSELGQGIHEQYF. The CDR3 DNA reads TGTGCCAGCAGTGAACTTGGACAGGGAATCCACGAGCAGTACTTC.

The chain has TRBV9 and TRBJ1-3; D gene unclear. With 4 bases removed from V and 0 bases from J, the gap between germline ends came to 17 bases. CDR1 and CDR2 (germline): SGDLS, YYNGEE. The CDR3 runs to 17 residues. CDR3 loop: CASSPREGYYSGNTIYF. CDR3 nucleotides: TGTGCCAGCAGCCCCCGGGAAGGTTATTACTCTGGAAACACCATATATTTT.

This rearrangement joins TRBV9 to TRBJ2-7; 7 bases fit TRBD2. Germline lookup yields CDR1 SGDLS and CDR2 YYNGEE. CDR3 size: 14 residues. Trimming took 3 bases from V and 6 from J; bases not matched to a gene: 9. CDR3: CASSAHPTGGEQYF. The CDR3, as DNA: TGTGCCAGCAGCGCGCACCCAACGGGGGGCGAGCAGTACTTC.

This chain joins TRBV9 and TRBJ2-7, with D tentatively TRBD2 (5 bases). Trimming cost V 0 bases and J 7 bases, with 11 bases left between them. This CDR3 has 13 amino acids. Germline V CDR1 and CDR2: SGDLS, YYNGEE. CDR3 sequence: CASSVGGTGEQYF. The CDR3 nucleotides are TGTGCCAGCAGCGTAGGCGGTACGGGGGAGCAGTACTTC.